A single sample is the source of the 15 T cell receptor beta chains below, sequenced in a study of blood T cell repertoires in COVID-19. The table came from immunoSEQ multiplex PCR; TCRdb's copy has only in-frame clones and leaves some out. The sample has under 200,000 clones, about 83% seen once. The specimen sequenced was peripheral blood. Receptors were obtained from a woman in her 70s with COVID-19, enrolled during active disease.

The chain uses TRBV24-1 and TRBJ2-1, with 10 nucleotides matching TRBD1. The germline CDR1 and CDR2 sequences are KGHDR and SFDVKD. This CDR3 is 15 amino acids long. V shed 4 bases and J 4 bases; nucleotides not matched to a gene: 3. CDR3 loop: CATSDAGQGYNEQFF. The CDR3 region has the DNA TGTGCCACCAGTGACGCGGGACAGGGGTACAATGAGCAGTTCTTC.

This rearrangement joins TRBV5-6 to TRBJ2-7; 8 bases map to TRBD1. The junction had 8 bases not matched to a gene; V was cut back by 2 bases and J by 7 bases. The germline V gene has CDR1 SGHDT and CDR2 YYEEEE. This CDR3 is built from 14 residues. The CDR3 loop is CASSFGQGLREQYF. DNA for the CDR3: TGTGCCAGCAGCTTTGGACAGGGTCTACGGGAGCAGTACTTC.

The CDR3 region is CASSANRGQANYGYTF. The CDR3 nucleotides read TGCGCCAGCAGTGCTAACAGGGGGCAAGCTAACTATGGCTACACCTTC. The rearrangement joins TRBV10-2 to TRBJ1-2; 9 nucleotides agree with TRBD1. Germline CDR1 and CDR2: WSHSY and SAAADI. The V and J ends lost 4 bases and 0 bases, in that order; junction bases with no gene match: 6. The CDR3 consists of 16 residues.

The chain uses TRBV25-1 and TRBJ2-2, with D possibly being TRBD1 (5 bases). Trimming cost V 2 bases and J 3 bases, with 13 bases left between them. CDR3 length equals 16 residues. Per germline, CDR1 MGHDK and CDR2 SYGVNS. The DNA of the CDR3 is TGTGCCAGCAGTGAAGGGGCGCCCCGGTACACCGGGGAGCTGTTTTTT. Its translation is CASSEGAPRYTGELFF.

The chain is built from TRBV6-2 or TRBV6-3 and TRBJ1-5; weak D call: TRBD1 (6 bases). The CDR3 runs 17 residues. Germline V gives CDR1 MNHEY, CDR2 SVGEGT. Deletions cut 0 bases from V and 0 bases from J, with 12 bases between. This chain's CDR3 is CASSYSPGTLSNQPQHF. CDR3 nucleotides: TGTGCCAGCAGTTACTCTCCAGGGACACTTAGCAATCAGCCCCAGCATTTT.

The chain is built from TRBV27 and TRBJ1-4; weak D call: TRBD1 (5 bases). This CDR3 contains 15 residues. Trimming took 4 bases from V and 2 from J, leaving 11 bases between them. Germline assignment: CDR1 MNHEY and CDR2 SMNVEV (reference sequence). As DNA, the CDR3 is TGTGCCAGCAGTTCCACGTGGGGCACTAATGAAAAACTGTTTTTT. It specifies CASSSTWGTNEKLFF. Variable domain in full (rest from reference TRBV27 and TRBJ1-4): EAQVTQNPRYLITVTGKKLTVTCSQNMNHEYMSWYRQDPGLGLRQIYYSMNVEVTDKGDVPEGYKVSRKEKRNFPLILESPSPNQTSLYFCASSSTWGTNEKLFFGSGTQLSVL.

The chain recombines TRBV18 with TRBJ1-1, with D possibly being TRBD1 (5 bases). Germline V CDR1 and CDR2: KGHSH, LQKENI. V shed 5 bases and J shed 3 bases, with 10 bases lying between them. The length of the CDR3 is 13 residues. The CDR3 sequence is CASSITGDTEAFF. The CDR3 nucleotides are TGTGCCAGCTCAATTACAGGAGACACTGAAGCTTTCTTT.

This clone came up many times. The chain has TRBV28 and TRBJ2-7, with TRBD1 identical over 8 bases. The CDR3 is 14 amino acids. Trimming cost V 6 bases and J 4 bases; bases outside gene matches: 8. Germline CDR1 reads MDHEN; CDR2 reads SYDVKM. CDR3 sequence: CASRLTGVGYEQYF. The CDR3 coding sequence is TGTGCCAGCAGATTGACAGGGGTCGGGTACGAGCAGTACTTC.

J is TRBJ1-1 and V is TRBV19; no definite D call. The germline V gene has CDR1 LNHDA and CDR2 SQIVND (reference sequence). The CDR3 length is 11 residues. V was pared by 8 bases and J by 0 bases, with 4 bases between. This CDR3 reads CASVMNTEAFF. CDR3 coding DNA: TGTGCCAGTGTCATGAACACTGAAGCTTTCTTT.

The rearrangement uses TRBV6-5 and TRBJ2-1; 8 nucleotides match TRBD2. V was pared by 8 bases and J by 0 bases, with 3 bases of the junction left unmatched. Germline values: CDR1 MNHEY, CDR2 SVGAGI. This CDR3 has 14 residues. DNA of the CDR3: TGTGCCAGCGGGACTAGACGCTCCTACAATGAGCAGTTCTTC. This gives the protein CASGTRRSYNEQFF.

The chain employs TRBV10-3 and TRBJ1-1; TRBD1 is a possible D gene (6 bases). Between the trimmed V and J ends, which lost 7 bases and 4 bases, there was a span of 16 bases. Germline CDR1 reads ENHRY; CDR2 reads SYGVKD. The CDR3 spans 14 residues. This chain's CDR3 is CAINRGGGSTEAFF. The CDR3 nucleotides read TGTGCCATCAATAGGGGGGGAGGATCCACTGAAGCTTTCTTT.

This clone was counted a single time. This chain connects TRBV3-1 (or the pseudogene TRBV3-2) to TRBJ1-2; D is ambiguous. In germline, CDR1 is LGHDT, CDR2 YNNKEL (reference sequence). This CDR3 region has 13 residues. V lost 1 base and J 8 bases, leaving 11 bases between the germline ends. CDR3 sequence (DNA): TGTGCCAGCAGCCAAGTCGGCGCGGGCGGCTACACCTTC. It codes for CASSQVGAGGYTF.

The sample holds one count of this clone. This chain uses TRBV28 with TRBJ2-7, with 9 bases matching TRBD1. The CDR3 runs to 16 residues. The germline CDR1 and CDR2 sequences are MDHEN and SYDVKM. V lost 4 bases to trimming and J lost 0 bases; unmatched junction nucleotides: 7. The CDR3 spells CASSSPRTGDSYEQYF. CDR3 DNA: TGTGCCAGCAGTTCCCCTCGGACAGGGGACTCCTACGAGCAGTACTTC.

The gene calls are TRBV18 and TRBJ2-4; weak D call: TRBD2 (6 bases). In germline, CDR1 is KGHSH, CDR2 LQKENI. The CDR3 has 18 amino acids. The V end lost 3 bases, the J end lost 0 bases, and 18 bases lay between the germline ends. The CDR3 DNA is TGTGCCAGCTCACCCCTGCCCGGGCGGGGCCTAGCCAAAAACATTCAGTACTTC. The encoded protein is CASSPLPGRGLAKNIQYF.

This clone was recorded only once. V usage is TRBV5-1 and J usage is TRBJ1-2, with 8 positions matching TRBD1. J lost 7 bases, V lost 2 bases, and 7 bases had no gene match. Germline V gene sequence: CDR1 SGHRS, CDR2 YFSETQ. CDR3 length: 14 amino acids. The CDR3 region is CASSLTGGDSGYTF. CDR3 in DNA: TGCGCCAGCAGCTTAACAGGGGGGGATAGTGGCTACACCTTC.